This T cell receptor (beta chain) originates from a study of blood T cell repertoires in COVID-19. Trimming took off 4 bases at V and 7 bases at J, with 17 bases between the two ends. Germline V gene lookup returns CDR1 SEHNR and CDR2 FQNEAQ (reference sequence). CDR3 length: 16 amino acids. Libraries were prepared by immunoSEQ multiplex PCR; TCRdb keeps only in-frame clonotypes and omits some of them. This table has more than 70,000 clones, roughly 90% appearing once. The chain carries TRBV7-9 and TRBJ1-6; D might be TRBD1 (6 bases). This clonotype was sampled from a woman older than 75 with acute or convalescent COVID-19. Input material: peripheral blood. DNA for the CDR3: TGTGCCAGCAGCTCCTCACAGGGAGGGTACAATTCACCCCTCCACTTT. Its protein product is CASSSSQGGYNSPLHF.